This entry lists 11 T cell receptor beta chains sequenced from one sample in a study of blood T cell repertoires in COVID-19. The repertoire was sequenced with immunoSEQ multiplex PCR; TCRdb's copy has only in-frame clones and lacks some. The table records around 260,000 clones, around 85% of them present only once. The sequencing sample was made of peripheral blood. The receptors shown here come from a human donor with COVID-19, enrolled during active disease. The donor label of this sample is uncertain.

The CDR3 DNA is TGTGCCAGTAGTAGGCGGGAGAGGAACACTGAAGCTTTCTTT. It codes for CASSRRERNTEAFF. The chain links TRBV19 to TRBJ1-1; D ambiguous. The CDR3 extends over 14 amino acids. In germline, CDR1 is LNHDA, CDR2 SQIVND (reference sequence). Trimming took off 4 bases at V and 1 base at J, with 10 bases between the two ends. Complete variable domain (other parts from reference TRBV19 and TRBJ1-1): DGGITQSPKYLFRKEGQNVTLSCEQNLNHDAMYWYRQDPGQGLRLIYYSQIVNDFQKGDIAEGYSVSREKKESFPLTVTSAQKNPTAFYLCASSRRERNTEAFFGQGTRLTVV.

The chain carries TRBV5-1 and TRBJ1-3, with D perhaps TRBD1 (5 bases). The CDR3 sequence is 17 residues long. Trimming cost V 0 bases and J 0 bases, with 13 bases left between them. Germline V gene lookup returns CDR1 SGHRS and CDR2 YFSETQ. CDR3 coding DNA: TGCGCCAGCAGCTTGGAGGTAACTGGGGCCTCTGGAAACACCATATATTTT. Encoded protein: CASSLEVTGASGNTIYF.

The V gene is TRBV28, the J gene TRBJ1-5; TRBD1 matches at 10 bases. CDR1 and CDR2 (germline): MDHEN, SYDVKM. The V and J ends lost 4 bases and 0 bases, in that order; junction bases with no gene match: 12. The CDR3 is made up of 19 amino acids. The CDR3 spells CASSSKTDRGSNSNQPQHF. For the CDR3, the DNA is TGTGCCAGCAGTTCGAAAACGGACAGGGGGTCTAATAGCAATCAGCCCCAGCATTTT.

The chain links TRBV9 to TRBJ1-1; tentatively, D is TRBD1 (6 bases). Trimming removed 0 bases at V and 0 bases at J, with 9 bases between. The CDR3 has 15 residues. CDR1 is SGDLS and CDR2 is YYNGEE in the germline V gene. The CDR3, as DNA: TGTGCCAGCAGCGTAGAGGACAGCCTGAACACTGAAGCTTTCTTT. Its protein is CASSVEDSLNTEAFF.

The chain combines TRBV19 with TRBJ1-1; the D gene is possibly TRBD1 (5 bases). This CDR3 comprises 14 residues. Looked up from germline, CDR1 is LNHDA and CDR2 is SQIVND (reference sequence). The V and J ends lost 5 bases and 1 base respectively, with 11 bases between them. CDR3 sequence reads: CASSDDGANTEAFF. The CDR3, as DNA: TGTGCCAGTAGTGATGATGGGGCGAACACTGAAGCTTTCTTT.

The CDR3 nucleotides are TGTGCCAGCAGCTTAACTGCTAGTCAGCAGCAGTATTTT. It specifies CASSLTASQQQYF. V and J are TRBV7-3 and TRBJ2-3; D is ambiguous. The CDR3 loop spans 13 amino acids. V dropped 0 bases and J dropped 11 bases, with 12 bases sitting between them. Germline V gives CDR1 SGHTA, CDR2 FQGTGA.

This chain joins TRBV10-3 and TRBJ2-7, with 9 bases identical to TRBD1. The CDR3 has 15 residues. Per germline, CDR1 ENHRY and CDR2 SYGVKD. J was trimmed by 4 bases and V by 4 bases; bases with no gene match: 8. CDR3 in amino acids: CAISVGGQGIYEQYF. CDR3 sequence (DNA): TGTGCCATCAGTGTTGGCGGACAGGGGATTTACGAGCAGTACTTC.

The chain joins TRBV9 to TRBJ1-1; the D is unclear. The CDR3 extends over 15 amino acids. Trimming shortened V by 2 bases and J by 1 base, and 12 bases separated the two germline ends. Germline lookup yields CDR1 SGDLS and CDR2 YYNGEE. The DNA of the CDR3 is TGTGCCAGCAGCGTCTTTGGCTTACAGAACACTGAAGCTTTCTTT. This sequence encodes CASSVFGLQNTEAFF.

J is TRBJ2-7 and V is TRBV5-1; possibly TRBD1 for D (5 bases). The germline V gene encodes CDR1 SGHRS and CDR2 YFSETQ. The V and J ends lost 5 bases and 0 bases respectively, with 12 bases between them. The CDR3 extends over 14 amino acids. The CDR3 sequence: CASSSGPSSYEQYF. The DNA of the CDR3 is TGCGCCAGCAGTTCAGGGCCAAGCTCCTACGAGCAGTACTTC.

CDR3 DNA sequence: TGTGCCAGCACCCCTGGGGGGGCAGTGGGCTCACCCCTCCACTTT. Its protein product is CASTPGGAVGSPLHF. The chain has TRBV28 and TRBJ1-6; perhaps TRBD1 as D (6 bases). Germline assignment: CDR1 MDHEN and CDR2 SYDVKM. The CDR3 sequence is 15 residues long. V was cut by 7 bases and J by 10 bases, with 20 bases left in between.

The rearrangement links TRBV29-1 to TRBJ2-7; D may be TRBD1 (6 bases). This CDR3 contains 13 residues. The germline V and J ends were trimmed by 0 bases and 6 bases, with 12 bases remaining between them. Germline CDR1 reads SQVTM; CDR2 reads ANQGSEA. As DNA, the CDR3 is TGCAGCGTTGAAGACCCTAAAGGGGGCGAGCAGTACTTC. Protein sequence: CSVEDPKGGEQYF.